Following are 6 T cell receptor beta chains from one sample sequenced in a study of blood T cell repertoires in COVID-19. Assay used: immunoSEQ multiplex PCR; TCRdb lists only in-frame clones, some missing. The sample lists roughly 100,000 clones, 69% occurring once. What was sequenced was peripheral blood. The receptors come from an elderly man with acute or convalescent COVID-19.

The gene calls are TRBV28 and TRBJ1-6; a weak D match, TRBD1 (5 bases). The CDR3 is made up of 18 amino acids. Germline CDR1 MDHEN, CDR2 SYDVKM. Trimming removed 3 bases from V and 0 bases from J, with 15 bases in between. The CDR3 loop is CASSFSQGIVSYNSPLHF. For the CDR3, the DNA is TGTGCCAGCAGTTTTTCGCAGGGAATAGTCTCCTATAATTCACCCCTCCACTTT.

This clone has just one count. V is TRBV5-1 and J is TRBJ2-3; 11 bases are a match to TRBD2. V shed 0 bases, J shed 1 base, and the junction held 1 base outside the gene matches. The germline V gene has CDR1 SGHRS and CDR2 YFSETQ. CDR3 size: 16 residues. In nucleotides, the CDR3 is TGCGCCAGCAGCTTGGAGACTAGCGGGGGCACAGATACGCAGTATTTT. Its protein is CASSLETSGGTDTQYF.

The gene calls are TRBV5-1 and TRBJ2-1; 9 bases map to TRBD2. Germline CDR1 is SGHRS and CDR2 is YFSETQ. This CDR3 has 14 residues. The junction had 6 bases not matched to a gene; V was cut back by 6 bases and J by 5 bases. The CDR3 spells CASNVAGVNNEQFF. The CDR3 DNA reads TGCGCCAGCAACGTAGCGGGAGTGAACAATGAGCAGTTCTTC.

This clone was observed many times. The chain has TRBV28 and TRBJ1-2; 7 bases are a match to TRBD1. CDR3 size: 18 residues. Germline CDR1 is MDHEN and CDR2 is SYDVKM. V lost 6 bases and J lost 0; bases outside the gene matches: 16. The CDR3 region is CASRSGGSGTAPNYGYTF. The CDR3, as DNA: TGTGCCAGCAGGTCTGGTGGATCCGGGACAGCACCTAACTATGGCTACACCTTC.

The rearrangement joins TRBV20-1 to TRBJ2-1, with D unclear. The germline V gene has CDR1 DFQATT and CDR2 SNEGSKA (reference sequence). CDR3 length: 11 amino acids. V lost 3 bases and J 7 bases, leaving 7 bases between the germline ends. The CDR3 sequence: CSARHQNEQFF. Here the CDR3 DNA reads TGCAGTGCTAGGCACCAGAATGAGCAGTTCTTC.

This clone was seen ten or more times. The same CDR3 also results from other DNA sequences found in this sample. CDR3 loop: CASSIGTGGTGELFF. CDR3 in DNA: TGTGCCAGTAGTATAGGGACAGGGGGCACCGGGGAGCTGTTTTTT. The rearrangement joins TRBV19 to TRBJ2-2; 10 bases are a match to TRBD1. V lost 1 base, J lost 4 bases, and 0 bases stayed unmatched. The germline CDR1 and CDR2 sequences are LNHDA and SQIVND (reference sequence). The CDR3 covers 15 residues.